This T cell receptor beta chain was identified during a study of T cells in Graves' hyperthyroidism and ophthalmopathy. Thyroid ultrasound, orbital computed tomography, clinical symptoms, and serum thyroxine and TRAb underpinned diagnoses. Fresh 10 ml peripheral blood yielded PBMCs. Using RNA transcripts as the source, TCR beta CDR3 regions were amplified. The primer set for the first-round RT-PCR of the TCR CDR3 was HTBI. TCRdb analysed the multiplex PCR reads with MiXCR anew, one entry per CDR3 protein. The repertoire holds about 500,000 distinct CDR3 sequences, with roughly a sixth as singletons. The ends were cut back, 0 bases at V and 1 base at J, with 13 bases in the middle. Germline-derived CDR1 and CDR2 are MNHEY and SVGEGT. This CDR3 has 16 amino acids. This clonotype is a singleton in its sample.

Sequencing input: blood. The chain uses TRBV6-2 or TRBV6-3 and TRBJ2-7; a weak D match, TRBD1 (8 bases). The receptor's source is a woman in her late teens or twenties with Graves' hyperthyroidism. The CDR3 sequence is CASSYSYRGGSYEQYF. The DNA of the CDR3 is TGTGCCAGCAGTTACTCTTACAGGGGGGGATCCTACGAGCAGTACTTC.